This is a list of T cell receptor beta chains from one sample in a study of radiation and T cells in renal cell carcinoma. TCRdb's copy holds only in-frame clones and misses some; the assay was immunoSEQ multiplex PCR. The sample holds approximately 75,000 clones, around 80% seen once. The material sequenced was blood, taken from a patient whose treatment included radiotherapy and nephrectomy. The source is a man between 60 and 70 years old with renal cell carcinoma. The CDR3 runs from the conserved cysteine through the conserved F or W. The D gene is left open where the match is weak.

v_call	d_call	j_call	cdr3_aa
TRBV27	NA	TRBJ2-7	CASSSPSYEQYF
TRBV7-8	NA	TRBJ2-7	CASSAKTYEQYF
TRBV6-6	NA	TRBJ1-5	CASSYGGNSNQPQHF
TRBV11-2	TRBD2	TRBJ2-7	CASSISGSVRYEQYF
TRBV5-1	NA	TRBJ1-1	CASSLAQGLSKAFF
TRBV6-5	NA	TRBJ1-1	CASSYSSGLGDTEAFF
TRBV4-1	NA	TRBJ1-2	CASSHPSAAPYGYTF
TRBV4-1	NA	TRBJ1-1	CASSQDLIGVGAFF
TRBV6-1	TRBD1	TRBJ2-7	CASSRDRGRFYEQYF
TRBV4-3	TRBD2	TRBJ2-2	CASSQGLGIGELFF
TRBV12-5	TRBD2	TRBJ2-1	CASGLVGSGRADNEQFF
TRBV27	NA	TRBJ1-4	CASSFLGPNEKLFF
TRBV10-2	TRBD1	TRBJ2-7	CASNRDSTFHEQYF
TRBV2	TRBD1	TRBJ1-1	CASSERSGGNTEAFF
TRBV5-4	NA	TRBJ2-5	CASSLAGNQETQYF
TRBV6-5	TRBD1	TRBJ1-1	CASSYSAGGTEAFF
TRBV28	TRBD1	TRBJ2-7	CASSRGGQGVEQYF
TRBV25-1	NA	TRBJ1-2	CASSDRASGYTF
TRBV5-1	NA	TRBJ2-2	CASSGTPRESSPTGELFF
TRBV6-5	TRBD1	TRBJ2-1	CASRRQGANNEQFF
TRBV2	NA	TRBJ2-3	CASSGGGTVATDTQYF
TRBV5-1	TRBD1	TRBJ2-3	CASTTGLGDTQYF
TRBV19	NA	TRBJ2-2	CASSITPPDGELFF
TRBV9	NA	TRBJ2-5	CASSLSSGQETQYF
TRBV5-4	NA	TRBJ1-1	CASSLRYGATEAFF
TRBV2	NA	TRBJ1-1	CASSSDFNTEAFF
TRBV6-6	NA	TRBJ1-4	CASSTPKQGEKLFF
TRBV11-2	TRBD2	TRBJ2-7	CASHGRGEQYF
TRBV5-1	NA	TRBJ2-3	CASSLDSDRSTDTQYF
TRBV28	NA	TRBJ2-2	CASSFWTTGPNTGELFF
TRBV28	NA	TRBJ1-2	CASSFDRNGYTF
TRBV5-1	NA	TRBJ2-2	CASSAGPYTGELFF
TRBV19	NA	TRBJ2-2	CASSSSPGARGELFF
TRBV7-8	NA	TRBJ2-5	CASRLQKGLETQYF
TRBV5-5	NA	TRBJ1-1	CASSPIGTGLNTEAFF
TRBV4-1	TRBD2	TRBJ2-7	CASSQDRYGTRAEQYF
TRBV5-1	NA	TRBJ2-2	CASTTGRRENTGELFF
TRBV19	NA	TRBJ2-1	CASSSQGAGEQFF
TRBV7-6	NA	TRBJ2-7	CASSLLSDSYEQYF
TRBV19	NA	TRBJ1-4	CASGPLNEKLFF
TRBV15	TRBD1	TRBJ2-2	CATRDRTNTGELFF
TRBV14	TRBD2	TRBJ2-7	CASSQDRKREVF
TRBV28	TRBD1	TRBJ1-2	CASRLPTGWGYTF
TRBV7-9	NA	TRBJ2-3	CASSPLGTDTQYF
TRBV5-1	NA	TRBJ1-2	CASSLREVYYGYTF
TRBV7-9	TRBD2	TRBJ2-7	CASTRAGAHEQYF
TRBV7-8	NA	TRBJ2-1	CASSLGRTYNEQFF
TRBV10-1	NA	TRBJ2-1	CASSESGREQFF
TRBV5-1	TRBD1	TRBJ1-4	CASSRGQGNEKLFF
TRBV9	NA	TRBJ2-1	CASSADRPNEQFF
TRBV4-2	TRBD1	TRBJ1-3	CASSQVGGQAGNTIYF
TRBV27	TRBD1	TRBJ2-3	CASSSFWTGRTDTQYF
TRBV6-1	NA	TRBJ1-5	CASSEAQGSNQPQHF
TRBV29-1	NA	TRBJ2-3	CSAQTGPLSWAQYF